This passage covers 30 T cell receptor beta chains from one sample sequenced in a study of response to subunit inactivated influenza vaccine (dated by TCRdb to between 2018 and 2020). The library was produced with RT-PCR. The instrument was an Illumina HiSeq 2500. TCRdb handled the public reads itself, with Q25 trimming in fastp and clone calling in MiXCR, and kept productive beta chains. Rows with one shared CDR3 protein collapse into an entry with the most common genes and DNA. In all, the sample holds approximately 500,000 distinct CDR3 sequences, and around 15% of those were seen once. 11% of the sample comes from the top ten. The sequenced sample was PBMCs from blood, obtained less than 13 days after vaccination. These receptor sequences come from a man between 50 and 59 years old who received an inactivated influenza vaccine. Donor details come from another sample of the same person, matched by shared clones.

This clonotype was counted only a few times. The chain has TRBV10-3 and TRBJ1-2; D unresolved. Germline V lookup: CDR1 ENHRY, CDR2 SYGVKD. Trimming removed 6 bases from V and 4 bases from J, with 12 bases in between. CDR3 size: 13 residues. The CDR3 protein is CAIREDKSYGYTF. The CDR3 nucleotides are TGTGCCATCAGGGAAGACAAGTCCTATGGCTACACCTTC.

In its sample, this clonotype was seen a few times. The J gene is TRBJ2-2, the V gene TRBV7-8, with 8 bases lining up with TRBD1. Per the germline V gene, CDR1 is SGHVS and CDR2 is FQNEAQ. The V and J ends lost 5 bases and 5 bases, in that order; junction bases with no gene match: 4. The length of the CDR3 is 14 residues. The CDR3 loop reads CASSARTGTGELFF. The CDR3 bases are TGTGCCAGCAGCGCGCGGACAGGGACCGGGGAGCTGTTTTTT.

This clonotype was detected ten times or more. This sequence joins TRBV12-3 or TRBV12-4 and TRBJ1-5; TRBD1 agrees at 8 bases. V was clipped by 5 bases and J by 4 bases; unmatched bases: 10. This CDR3 has 16 amino acids. CDR3 DNA: TGTGCCAGCAGTCTCGGGGCGGACAGGGTAAATCAGCCCCAGCATTTT. Amino acid sequence: CASSLGADRVNQPQHF.

The chain joins TRBV28 to TRBJ1-2, with 10 bases identical to TRBD1. From germline, CDR1 is MDHEN and CDR2 SYDVKM. The CDR3 contains 15 residues. The J segment lost 4 bases and the V segment lost 6 bases, leaving 8 bases of the junction unmatched. This chain's CDR3 is CASRRTGTGVYGYTF. CDR3 nucleotide sequence: TGTGCCAGCAGAAGGACCGGGACAGGGGTCTATGGCTACACCTTC.

The genes are TRBV28 and TRBJ2-5; D perhaps matches TRBD1 (6 bases). The V gene's germline CDR1 is MDHEN and CDR2 SYDVKM. V was clipped by 7 bases and J by 5 bases, with 14 bases between them. The CDR3 spans 13 residues. The CDR3 protein is CASTKHGQETQYF. In DNA, the CDR3 is TGTGCCAGCACCAAACACGGACAGGAGACCCAGTACTTC.

This clonotype was recorded many times. The CDR3 protein is CSALDLDRGTAGTQYF. CDR3 in DNA: TGCAGCGCACTCGACTTAGACAGGGGAACCGCGGGGACCCAGTACTTC. The chain employs TRBV29-1 and TRBJ2-5; 8 nucleotides line up with TRBD1. CDR1 is SQVTM and CDR2 is ANQGSEA in the germline V gene. J gave up 7 bases and V 7 bases, and 20 bases lay outside the gene matches. The CDR3 extends over 16 amino acids.

This clonotype was picked up a small number of times. This rearrangement joins TRBV29-1 to TRBJ1-1; tentatively, D is TRBD1 (6 bases). The CDR3 has 12 amino acids. Germline assignment: CDR1 SQVTM and CDR2 ANQGSEA. The ends were cut back, 6 bases at V and 4 bases at J, with 12 bases in the middle. For the CDR3, the DNA is TGCAGCGTACCCGGGACACTCACTGAAGCTTTCTTT. Amino acids: CSVPGTLTEAFF. The whole variable domain, filled in from reference TRBV29-1 and TRBJ1-1, reads SAVISQKPSRDICQRGTSLTIQCQVDSQVTMMFWYRQQPGQSLTLIATANQGSEATYESGFVIDKFPISRPNLTFSTLTVSNMSPEDSSIYLCSVPGTLTEAFFGQGTRLTVV.

This chain uses TRBV7-9 with TRBJ1-5; the match to TRBD1 covers 9 bases. CDR3 length: 15 residues. The germline V gene has CDR1 SEHNR and CDR2 FQNEAQ (reference sequence). J was trimmed by 5 bases and V by 5 bases; bases with no gene match: 7. Here the CDR3 DNA reads TGTGCCAGCAGCGGAGGGACAGGGAGACATCAGCCCCAGCATTTT. This gives the protein CASSGGTGRHQPQHF.

This clonotype was observed many times. The chain carries TRBV11-2 and TRBJ2-7, with 8 bases aligning to TRBD1. Germline CDR1 and CDR2: SGHAT and FQNNGV. The CDR3 consists of 14 residues. J gave up 6 bases and V 3 bases, and 7 bases lay outside the gene matches. The CDR3 region is CASSFGQGASEQYF. CDR3 bases: TGTGCCAGCAGCTTCGGGCAGGGGGCGAGCGAGCAGTACTTC.

The chain combines TRBV7-9 with TRBJ2-1, with a tentative D call TRBD2 (5 bases). The CDR3 totals 12 residues. The germline V and J ends were trimmed by 7 bases and 15 bases, with 19 bases remaining between them. The germline V gene has CDR1 SEHNR and CDR2 FQNEAQ (reference sequence). This CDR3 is CASTREGSPPFF. DNA of the CDR3: TGTGCCAGCACCCGGGAAGGGAGCCCCCCGTTCTTC.

The chain is built from TRBV9 and TRBJ2-3, with 7 bases identical to TRBD2. Germline CDR1 SGDLS, CDR2 YYNGEE. The V and J ends lost 3 bases and 10 bases, in that order; junction bases with no gene match: 17. CDR3 length equals 16 residues. The CDR3 sequence: CASSAGNTGTTTPQYF. The CDR3 bases are TGTGCCAGCAGCGCCGGTAACACCGGGACTACTACTCCGCAGTATTTT.

This chain connects TRBV6-5 to TRBJ2-3, with 9 bases aligning to TRBD2. V shed 2 bases, J shed 9 bases, and the junction held 9 bases outside the gene matches. Germline V gene sequence: CDR1 MNHEY, CDR2 SVGAGI. The CDR3 has 15 amino acids. CDR3 bases: TGTGCCAGCAGTTACCAACCGGGACTAGCTGAGACGCAGTATTTT. It is translated as CASSYQPGLAETQYF.

The V and J genes are TRBV5-1 and TRBJ1-4, with 9 nucleotides matching TRBD1. In germline, CDR1 is SGHRS, CDR2 YFSETQ. The CDR3 is made up of 16 amino acids. The V gene end was trimmed by 4 bases and the J gene end by 4 bases; junction bases not matched to a gene: 8. The CDR3 spells CASSRTSGQGNEKLFF. As DNA, the CDR3 is TGCGCCAGCAGCCGGACTTCGGGACAGGGTAATGAAAAACTGTTTTTT.

The chain joins TRBV12-3 or TRBV12-4 to TRBJ2-7, with TRBD1 identical over 8 bases. This CDR3 region has 15 residues. V shed 1 base and J 3 bases; nucleotides not matched to a gene: 5. CDR3 in DNA: TGTGCCAGCAGTTTAGAAGGGACAGGCCACTACGAGCAGTACTTC. Encoded protein: CASSLEGTGHYEQYF.

J is TRBJ2-2 and V is TRBV7-2; D gene ambiguous. Germline CDR1 is SGHTA and CDR2 is FQGNSA. The ends were cut back, 3 bases at V and 5 bases at J, with 10 bases in the middle. The CDR3 is made up of 14 amino acids. The DNA for the CDR3 is TGTGCCAGCAGCTTCCCGGGCTTTACCGGGGAGCTGTTTTTT. Encoded protein: CASSFPGFTGELFF.

The rearrangement uses TRBV15 and TRBJ1-6; a weak D match, TRBD1 (5 bases). There are 19 residues in the CDR3. Germline lookup yields CDR1 LNHNV and CDR2 YYDKDF (reference sequence). Trimming removed 6 bases from V and 0 bases from J, with 21 bases in between. CDR3 loop: CATREDNGLLSSYNSPLHF. CDR3 DNA: TGTGCCACCAGGGAGGACAATGGATTGCTGAGCTCCTATAATTCACCCCTCCACTTT. The full variable domain, rest sourced from reference TRBV15 and TRBJ1-6, is DAMVIQNPRYQVTQFGKPVTLSCSQTLNHNVMYWYQQKSSQAPKLLFHYYDKDFNNEADTPDNFQSRRPNTSFCFLDIRSPGLGDTAMYLCATREDNGLLSSYNSPLHFGNGTRLTVT.

Many counts were recorded for this clonotype. The V gene is TRBV28, the J gene TRBJ2-3; the match to TRBD2 covers 14 bases. Germline V lookup: CDR1 MDHEN, CDR2 SYDVKM. V trimming: 4 bases; J trimming: 5 bases; junction bases outside the gene matches: 8. The CDR3 runs to 17 residues. CDR3 in amino acids: CASSSRGLAGGEDTQYF. The CDR3 DNA reads TGTGCCAGCAGTTCAAGAGGACTAGCGGGAGGTGAAGATACGCAGTATTTT.

CDR3 residues: CSARDPRQGTSGANVLTF. CDR3 in DNA: TGCAGTGCTAGAGATCCGAGACAGGGAACGTCCGGGGCCAACGTCCTGACTTTC. The chain uses TRBV20-1 and TRBJ2-6, with TRBD1 identical over 7 bases. This CDR3 has 18 amino acids. The V gene's germline CDR1 is DFQATT and CDR2 SNEGSKA (reference sequence). V lost 0 bases to trimming and J lost 4 bases; unmatched junction nucleotides: 12.

This clonotype was seen only a few times. The chain combines TRBV5-1 with TRBJ2-3, with D uncertain. Germline loops: CDR1 SGHRS, CDR2 YFSETQ. There are 12 residues in the CDR3. V was trimmed by 0 bases and J by 5 bases, leaving 4 bases between them. CDR3 nucleotides: TGCGCCAGCAGCTTGGTCCTAGATACGCAGTATTTT. Amino acid sequence: CASSLVLDTQYF.

This clonotype was detected a few times. The CDR3 DNA reads TGTGCCAGCAGCCAAGATCCGGGACTAGCGAGGACCGGGGAGCTGTTTTTT. Protein sequence: CASSQDPGLARTGELFF. The chain combines TRBV4-2 with TRBJ2-2, with TRBD2 matching over 10 bases. V lost 0 bases to trimming and J lost 5 bases; unmatched junction nucleotides: 6. The CDR3 sequence is 17 residues long. The germline CDR1 and CDR2 sequences are LGHNA and YNFKEQ.

This clonotype was observed at least ten times. V gene TRBV5-1 combines with J gene TRBJ1-1; 9 bases are shared with TRBD1. Germline trimming cut 4 bases from V and 5 bases from J; bases unmatched to any gene: 6. Germline lookup yields CDR1 SGHRS and CDR2 YFSETQ. The CDR3 has 14 amino acids. The CDR3 region has the DNA TGCGCCAGCAGCCCGGACAGGGGTGGAACTGAAGCTTTCTTT. Its translation is CASSPDRGGTEAFF.

The genes are TRBV7-2 and TRBJ2-1; TRBD2 aligns across 12 bases. The junction had 5 bases not matched to a gene; V was cut back by 5 bases and J by 6 bases. The CDR3 covers 15 residues. Germline CDR1 is SGHTA and CDR2 is FQGNSA. The CDR3 loop reads CASSVGLAGINEQFF. The CDR3 DNA sequence: TGTGCCAGCAGCGTAGGACTAGCGGGAATCAATGAGCAGTTCTTC.

This clonotype was observed a handful of times. This chain links TRBV6-2 or TRBV6-3 with TRBJ2-1; D remains unclear. Germline V gene data show CDR1 as MNHEY and CDR2 as SVGEGT. V shed 2 bases and J shed 5 bases, with 16 bases lying between them. The CDR3 runs to 16 residues. DNA for the CDR3: TGTGCCAGCAGTTACCCCCTTCGAGGCGAAAACAATGAGCAGTTCTTC. Translated: CASSYPLRGENNEQFF.

Details on this clonotype: Given the absence of the conserved phenylalanine or tryptophan at the CDR3 end, a read error is likely. The limits of the CDR3 on the DNA are not certain, so only TCRdb's listed CDR3 is given. This chain joins TRBV10-3 and TRBJ2-5; the table assigns TRBD2, which was not confirmed against the DNA. CDR1 is ENHRY, CDR2 SYGVKD, per germline. From its first to its last residue, the CDR3 has 13 amino acids. CDR3 region: CAISDGTSGSTSV.

This clonotype was seen a few times. The V call is TRBV11-2, the J call TRBJ2-3, with 11 bases identical to TRBD2. From germline, CDR1 is SGHAT and CDR2 FQNNGV. The V segment lost 5 bases and the J segment 0 bases; nucleotides outside the gene matches: 10. The CDR3 is 18 amino acids. CDR3 sequence (DNA): TGTGCCAGCAGCCCGCAAACCCGGACTAGCGGGAGCACAGATACGCAGTATTTT. This encodes CASSPQTRTSGSTDTQYF.

The sample holds a few counts of this clonotype. This sequence joins TRBV6-2 or TRBV6-3 and TRBJ2-7; 10 bases are a match to TRBD1. The germline V gene encodes CDR1 MNHEY and CDR2 SVGEGT. Trimming cost V 2 bases and J 2 bases; bases outside gene matches: 6. This CDR3 is built from 16 residues. The CDR3 coding sequence is TGTGCCAGCAGTTACGTCCTGGGACAGGGGACCTACGAGCAGTACTTC. Translated, it gives CASSYVLGQGTYEQYF.

This clonotype was counted many times. The chain couples TRBV20-1 to TRBJ2-1; 9 bases agree with TRBD2. V lost 3 bases and J lost 3; bases outside the gene matches: 12. This CDR3 is built from 17 residues. Germline V gene sequence: CDR1 DFQATT, CDR2 SNEGSKA (reference sequence). In DNA form, the CDR3 reads TGCAGTGCTAGTGATTTTGGCCCTAGCGGGATCTACAATGAGCAGTTCTTC. The encoded protein is CSASDFGPSGIYNEQFF.

This clonotype has a handful of counts. The chain combines TRBV6-2 or TRBV6-3 with TRBJ1-5; possibly TRBD1 for D (6 bases). Per the germline V gene, CDR1 is MNHEY and CDR2 is SVGEGT. Trimming left V 3 bases short and J 3 bases short, with 18 bases between. The CDR3 consists of 17 residues. Written as DNA, the CDR3 is TGTGCCAGCAGTTATTTACAGGGAAGATTAATCAATCAGCCCCAGCATTTT. Its translation is CASSYLQGRLINQPQHF.

V gene TRBV5-1 combines with J gene TRBJ2-1; D remains unclear. The CDR3 runs 11 residues. CDR1 SGHRS and CDR2 YFSETQ come from the germline V gene. Trimming took off 2 bases at V and 10 bases at J, with 7 bases between the two ends. This CDR3 reads CASSLEAEQFF. The CDR3 DNA reads as TGCGCCAGCAGCTTAGAAGCCGAGCAGTTCTTC.

This clonotype was counted a few times. CDR3 nucleotides: TGCGCCAGCAGCTCCAGGGAAATTGGCAATGAGCAGTTCTTC. Translation gives CASSSREIGNEQFF. The chain is built from TRBV5-1 and TRBJ2-1; tentatively, D is TRBD1 (5 bases). V gave up 3 bases and J gave up 6 bases, with 13 bases separating them. Germline assignment: CDR1 SGHRS and CDR2 YFSETQ. The CDR3 runs 14 residues.